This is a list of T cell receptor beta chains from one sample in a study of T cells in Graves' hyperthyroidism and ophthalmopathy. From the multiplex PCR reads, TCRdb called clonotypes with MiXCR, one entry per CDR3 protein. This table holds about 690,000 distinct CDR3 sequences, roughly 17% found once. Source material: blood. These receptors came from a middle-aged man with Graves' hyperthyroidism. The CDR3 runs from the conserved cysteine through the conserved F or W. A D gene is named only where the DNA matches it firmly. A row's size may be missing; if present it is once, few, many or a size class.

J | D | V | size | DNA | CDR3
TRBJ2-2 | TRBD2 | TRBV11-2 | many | TGTGCCAGCAGCTCTCTTGCGCGGGGGGCGCTGGGCGGGGAGCTGTTTTTT | CASSSLARGALGGELFF
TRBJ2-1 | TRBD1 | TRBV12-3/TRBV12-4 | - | TGTGCCAGCAGAGAGGGACAGGGCGCCTACAATGAGCAGTTCTTC | CASREGQGAYNEQFF
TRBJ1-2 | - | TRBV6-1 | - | TGTGCCACCTCAGGGACCTCTCGCTATGGCTACACCTTC | CATSGTSRYGYTF
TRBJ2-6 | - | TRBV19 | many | TGTGCCAGTAGTATGCCAGGTCTAAGCTCTGGGGCCAACGTCCTGACTTTC | CASSMPGLSSGANVLTF
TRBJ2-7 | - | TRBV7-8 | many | TGTGCCAGCAGCTTAGGCGGGGCTTTCGAGCAGTACTTC | CASSLGGAFEQYF
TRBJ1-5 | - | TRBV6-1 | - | TGTGCCAGCATAAGATCCTATAGCAATCAGCCCCAGCATTTT | CASIRSYSNQPQHF
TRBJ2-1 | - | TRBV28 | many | TGTGCCAGCAGTATATCATCGCTCTACAATGAGCAGTTCTTC | CASSISSLYNEQFF
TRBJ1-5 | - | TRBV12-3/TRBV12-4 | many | TGTGCCAGCACCACAGGTTCCGGAAATCAGCCCCAGCATTTT | CASTTGSGNQPQHF
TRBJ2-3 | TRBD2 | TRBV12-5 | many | TGTGCTAGTGGTTTGGGGACTAGCGGAATCACAGATACGCAGTATTTT | CASGLGTSGITDTQYF
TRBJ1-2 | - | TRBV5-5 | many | TGTGCCAGCAGCTTGGACAGGGCTGGCTACACCTTC | CASSLDRAGYTF
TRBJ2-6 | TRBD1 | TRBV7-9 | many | TGTGCCAGCAGCTTGCAGGGGGAATCAGCCAACGTCCTGACTTTC | CASSLQGESANVLTF
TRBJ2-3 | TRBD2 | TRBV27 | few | TGTGCCAGCAGTTTAGGACTAGGAGCGACAGATACGCAGTATTTT | CASSLGLGATDTQYF
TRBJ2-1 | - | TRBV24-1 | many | TGTGCCACCAGTGACTCCCCGATAAACAATGAGCAGTTCTTC | CATSDSPINNEQFF
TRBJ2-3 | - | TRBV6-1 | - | TGTGCCAGCAGTGTAGTAGCGACTAGCACAGATACGCAGTATTTT | CASSVVATSTDTQYF
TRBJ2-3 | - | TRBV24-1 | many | TGTGCCACCAGTGATTTGAACAGCTTTAGCACAGATACGCAGTATTTT | CATSDLNSFSTDTQYF
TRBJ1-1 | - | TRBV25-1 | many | TGTGCCAGCAGTGATTGGGGGTACGCTGAAGCTTTCTTT | CASSDWGYAEAFF
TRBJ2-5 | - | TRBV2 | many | TGTGCCAGCGGGCGGGAAGGGGAGACCCAGTACTTC | CASGREGETQYF
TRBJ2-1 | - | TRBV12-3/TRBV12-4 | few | TGTGCCAGCAACAAGAGGGGCAATGAGCAGTTCTTC | CASNKRGNEQFF
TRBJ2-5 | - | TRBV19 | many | TGTGCCAGTAGTGCATGGGGCCGGGGGAACCAAGAGACCCAGTACTTC | CASSAWGRGNQETQYF
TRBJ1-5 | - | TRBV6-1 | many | TGTGCCAGCAGTACCCACGGGGGGCTCCAGCATTTT | CASSTHGGLQHF
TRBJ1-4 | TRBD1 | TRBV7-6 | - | TGTGCCAGCAGCTTAGGGCAGGGGGCAGGTGAAAAACTGTTTTTT | CASSLGQGAGEKLFF
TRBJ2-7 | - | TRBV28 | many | TGTGCCAGCAGTTTCACCCCGGGACGAAAAAACTACGAGCAGTACTTC | CASSFTPGRKNYEQYF
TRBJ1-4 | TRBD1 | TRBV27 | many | TGTGCCAGCAGTGGGCAGGGGGCTAATGAAAAACTGTTTTTT | CASSGQGANEKLFF
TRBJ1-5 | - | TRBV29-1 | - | TGCAGCGTTTCATTGACAGCTCAAAATCAGCCCCAGCATTTT | CSVSLTAQNQPQHF
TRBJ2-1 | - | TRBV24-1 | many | TGTGCCACCAGTGATTTGAGTCAGGGCTACAATGAGCAGTTCTTC | CATSDLSQGYNEQFF
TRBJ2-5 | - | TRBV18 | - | TGTGCCAGCTCACCACCGTCGGCTAGTGGGGAGACCCAGTACTTC | CASSPPSASGETQYF
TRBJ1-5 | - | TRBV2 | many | TGTGCCAGCAGTGAAGCCGGGGGGGGTGGCAATCAGCCCCAGCATTTT | CASSEAGGGGNQPQHF
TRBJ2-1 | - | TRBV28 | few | TGTGCCAGCAGTTTCGGGGGTGCGGGGTTCAATGAGCAGTTCTTC | CASSFGGAGFNEQFF
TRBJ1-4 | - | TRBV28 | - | TGTGCCAGCAGTTTAGTGACCTGGACATGGGAAAAACTGTTTTTT | CASSLVTWTWEKLFF
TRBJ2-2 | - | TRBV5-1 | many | TGCGCCAGCAGCTTGGGACAGGGAGGCGCCGGGGAGCTGTTTTTT | CASSLGQGGAGELFF
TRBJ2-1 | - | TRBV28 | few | TGTGCCAGTTGGAGAAGCGGCTACAATGAGCAGTTCTTC | CASWRSGYNEQFF
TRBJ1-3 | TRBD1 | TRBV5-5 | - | TGTGCCAGCAGCTCATCGACAGGGGTTGGAAACACCATATATTTT | CASSSSTGVGNTIYF